Listed below are T cell receptor beta chains from one sample, sequenced in a study of shared clonotypes between healthy human individuals. Profiled with immunoSEQ multiplex PCR; TCRdb holds only in-frame clones, not every one. The sample shows about 2.5 million clones, roughly 90% of them seen only once. The sequenced sample consisted of naive CD4+ T cells from PBMCs. These receptors came from a man aged 18 to 29 in good health. Some clones in this sample may be carry-over from other donors' samples. Each CDR3 is given with its conserved first and last residue. The order of the fields is D gene, J gene, V gene, CDR3 DNA, CDR3 protein. D genes are given only for firm matches.

D: .; J: TRBJ2-1; V: TRBV28; DNA: TGTGCCAGCAACAATGACGGAAGCCCCGACAATGAGCAGTTCTTC; CDR3: CASNNDGSPDNEQFF
D: .; J: TRBJ2-1; V: TRBV9; DNA: TGTGCCAGCAGCGTAGCTACGGGGGGCAGTTACAATGAGCAGTTCTTC; CDR3: CASSVATGGSYNEQFF
D: .; J: TRBJ2-5; V: TRBV6-5; DNA: TGTGCCAGCAGTTACCAGGGAGGGACCCAGTACTTC; CDR3: CASSYQGGTQYF
D: .; J: TRBJ2-1; V: TRBV5-1; DNA: TGCGCCAGCAGCTTGAGTCTTGCCAACAATGAGCAGTTCTTC; CDR3: CASSLSLANNEQFF
D: .; J: TRBJ2-5; V: TRBV2; DNA: TGTGCCAGCAGTGGGCCCGGTGCAGTAGAGACCCAGTACTTC; CDR3: CASSGPGAVETQYF
D: .; J: TRBJ2-1; V: TRBV6-1; DNA: TGTGCCAGCAGCGGACGGGCAACTAACAATGAGCAGTTCTTC; CDR3: CASSGRATNNEQFF
D: .; J: TRBJ2-7; V: TRBV6-1; DNA: TGTGCCAGCAAGAGGGAGGGGGGCCCCTACGAGCAGTACTTC; CDR3: CASKREGGPYEQYF
D: .; J: TRBJ2-7; V: TRBV10-2; DNA: TGCGCCAGCAGTGACATCTCGGCAGGAGGGTCCTACGAGCAGTACTTC; CDR3: CASSDISAGGSYEQYF
D: TRBD2; J: TRBJ2-1; V: TRBV4-1; DNA: TGCGCCAGCAGCCCAGGCCGGGGAGCGGGAGAGGAAAGGTCCTACAATGAGCAGTTCTTC; CDR3: CASSPGRGAGEERSYNEQFF
D: TRBD2; J: TRBJ2-5; V: TRBV4-3; DNA: TGCGCCAGCAGCCAAGATGCGGGGGTAGAGACCCAGTACTTC; CDR3: CASSQDAGVETQYF
D: .; J: TRBJ2-1; V: TRBV5-4; DNA: TGTGCCAGCAGCTTGGTAGGCGCGGGCCGGGATGAGCAGTTCTTC; CDR3: CASSLVGAGRDEQFF
D: .; J: TRBJ2-7; V: TRBV7-8; DNA: TGTGCCAGCAGCTTAGTGACCGCACGGGAGCAGTACTTC; CDR3: CASSLVTAREQYF
D: .; J: TRBJ2-7; V: TRBV10-3; DNA: TGTGCCATCAGTGAGTCGACTCAAACCTTAGGACGGGGTGTCGACGAGCAGTACTTC; CDR3: CAISESTQTLGRGVDEQYF
D: TRBD2; J: TRBJ2-1; V: TRBV18; DNA: TGTGCCAGCTCACCCCGGGCCTTAGCGGGAGGGTCCCATGAGCAGTTCTTC; CDR3: CASSPRALAGGSHEQFF
D: TRBD2; J: TRBJ2-1; V: TRBV5-1; DNA: TGCGCCAGCAGCCGGCTAGCGGGAGCGAATGAGCAGTTCTTC; CDR3: CASSRLAGANEQFF
D: .; J: TRBJ1-3; V: TRBV5-8; DNA: TGTGCCAGCAGCTTATCGGGGAACTCTGGAAACACCATATATTTT; CDR3: CASSLSGNSGNTIYF
D: TRBD2; J: TRBJ2-1; V: TRBV6-6; DNA: TGTGCCAGCAGTTATGGTAGCGGGGGCTTGAATGAGCAGTTCTTC; CDR3: CASSYGSGGLNEQFF
D: .; J: TRBJ2-5; V: TRBV2; DNA: TGTGCCAGCAGTGCGTTTTCAGGATTTGGAGAGACCCAGTACTTC; CDR3: CASSAFSGFGETQYF
D: .; J: TRBJ1-1; V: TRBV19; DNA: TGTGCCAGTAGTACCCGGCCAAACACTGAAGCTTTCTTT; CDR3: CASSTRPNTEAFF
D: TRBD2; J: TRBJ2-5; V: TRBV7-2; DNA: TGTGCCAGCACCCGAAGGCGGGAGAGAGAGACCCAGTACTTC; CDR3: CASTRRRERETQYF
D: .; J: TRBJ2-7; V: TRBV18; DNA: TGTGCCAGCTCACCCTATCCTCTGGGCGAGCAGTACTTC; CDR3: CASSPYPLGEQYF
D: .; J: TRBJ2-7; V: TRBV28; DNA: TGTGCCAGCAGTTCCCCTACAGGGTACTCCTACGAGCAGTACTTC; CDR3: CASSSPTGYSYEQYF
D: TRBD2; J: TRBJ2-7; V: TRBV6-1; DNA: TGTGCCAGCAGTAGAACGTCAGCGGGAGGACTCGAGCAGTACTTC; CDR3: CASSRTSAGGLEQYF
D: TRBD2; J: TRBJ2-7; V: TRBV28; DNA: TGTGCCAGCATGGGGACTAGCGGGAGGGCCGTGATAGAGCAGTACTTC; CDR3: CASMGTSGRAVIEQYF